These T cell receptor beta chains were read from a single sample in a study of cytomegalovirus exposure and HLA in healthy donors. Profiling relied on immunoSEQ multiplex PCR, and the TCRdb table lists in-frame clones only, not all of them. The sample has about 180,000 clones, 80% to 90% seen once; the top ten hold about 2.4%. Sequencing input: PBMCs. These TCRs come from a male donor in good health and CMV-seronegative. Both conserved end residues are trimmed from each CDR3. Fields, in order: D gene, V gene, J gene, CDR3 protein. D genes are given only for firm matches.

d_call: -; v_call: TRBV14; j_call: TRBJ2-1; cdr3_aa: ASSQIGHASGEQF
d_call: -; v_call: TRBV28; j_call: TRBJ2-7; cdr3_aa: ASSKNRAFPYEQY
d_call: -; v_call: TRBV4-1; j_call: TRBJ1-1; cdr3_aa: ASSSGNTEAF
d_call: TRBD1; v_call: TRBV11-2; j_call: TRBJ1-3; cdr3_aa: ASSLAGGAAGNTIY
d_call: TRBD2; v_call: TRBV9; j_call: TRBJ2-1; cdr3_aa: ASSVVQIAGSSYNEQF
d_call: -; v_call: TRBV28; j_call: TRBJ1-5; cdr3_aa: ASRAIREGNQPQH
d_call: -; v_call: TRBV18; j_call: TRBJ2-6; cdr3_aa: ASSHAGQLVSGANVLT
d_call: TRBD1; v_call: TRBV7-9; j_call: TRBJ2-5; cdr3_aa: ASSWTGGGETQY
d_call: -; v_call: TRBV4-3; j_call: TRBJ2-2; cdr3_aa: ASSQGPAGSNTGELF
d_call: -; v_call: TRBV28; j_call: TRBJ1-5; cdr3_aa: ASSPGGSINQPQH
d_call: TRBD2; v_call: TRBV7-8; j_call: TRBJ2-3; cdr3_aa: ASSSSGSTDTQY
d_call: -; v_call: TRBV7-3; j_call: TRBJ1-6; cdr3_aa: ASSLSSYNSPLH
d_call: TRBD2; v_call: TRBV10-3; j_call: TRBJ2-1; cdr3_aa: AISVREYNEQF
d_call: TRBD1; v_call: TRBV28; j_call: TRBJ1-5; cdr3_aa: ASSQAGQGNQPQH
d_call: -; v_call: TRBV4-1; j_call: TRBJ1-1; cdr3_aa: ASRANPGARMNTEAF
d_call: -; v_call: TRBV2; j_call: TRBJ2-7; cdr3_aa: ASSEMRGSGYEQY
d_call: -; v_call: TRBV5-3; j_call: TRBJ1-5; cdr3_aa: ARSLGQTSPSNQPQH
d_call: TRBD1; v_call: TRBV19; j_call: TRBJ1-4; cdr3_aa: ASSSGQGKTNEKLF
d_call: TRBD1; v_call: TRBV7-9; j_call: TRBJ2-7; cdr3_aa: ASSPLRTGEGGN
d_call: TRBD2; v_call: TRBV9; j_call: -; cdr3_aa: ASSVDGLAGVYEQY
d_call: TRBD2; v_call: TRBV6-5; j_call: TRBJ2-3; cdr3_aa: ASRQQRGGTDTQY
d_call: -; v_call: TRBV6-1; j_call: TRBJ2-5; cdr3_aa: ASSEDREETQY
d_call: -; v_call: TRBV2; j_call: TRBJ1-5; cdr3_aa: ASRGQYNQPQH